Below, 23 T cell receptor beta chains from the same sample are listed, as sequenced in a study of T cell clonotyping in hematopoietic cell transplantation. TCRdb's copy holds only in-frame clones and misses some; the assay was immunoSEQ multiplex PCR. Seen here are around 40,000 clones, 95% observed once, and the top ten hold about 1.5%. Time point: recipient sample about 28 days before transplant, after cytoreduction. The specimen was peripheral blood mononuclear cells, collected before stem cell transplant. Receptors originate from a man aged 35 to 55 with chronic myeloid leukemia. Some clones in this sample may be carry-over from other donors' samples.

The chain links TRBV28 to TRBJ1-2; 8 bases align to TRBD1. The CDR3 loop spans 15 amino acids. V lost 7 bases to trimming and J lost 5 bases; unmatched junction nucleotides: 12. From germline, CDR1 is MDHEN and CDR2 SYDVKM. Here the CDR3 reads CASISPGDRHYGYTF. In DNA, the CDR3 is TGTGCCAGCATTTCCCCGGGGGACAGGCATTATGGCTACACCTTC.

CDR3 loop: CASSPQGIDTEAFF. CDR3 sequence (DNA): TGTGCCAGCTCACCACAGGGGATTGACACTGAAGCTTTCTTT. The gene calls are TRBV18 and TRBJ1-1, with D tentatively TRBD1 (5 bases). CDR3 length: 14 amino acids. Germline CDR1 is KGHSH and CDR2 is LQKENI. With 1 base removed from V and 3 bases from J, the gap between germline ends came to 9 bases.

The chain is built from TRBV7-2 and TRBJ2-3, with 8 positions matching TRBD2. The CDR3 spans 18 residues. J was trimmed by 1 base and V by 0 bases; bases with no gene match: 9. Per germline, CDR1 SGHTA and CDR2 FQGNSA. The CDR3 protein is CASSLAPMSGGGTDTQYF. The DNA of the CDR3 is TGTGCCAGCAGCTTAGCCCCTATGAGCGGGGGAGGCACAGATACGCAGTATTTT.

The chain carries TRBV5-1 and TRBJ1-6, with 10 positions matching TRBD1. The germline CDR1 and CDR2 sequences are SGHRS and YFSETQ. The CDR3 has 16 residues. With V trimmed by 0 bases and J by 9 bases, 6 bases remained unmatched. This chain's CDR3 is CASSLGMDRGSSPLHF. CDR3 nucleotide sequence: TGCGCCAGCAGCTTGGGAATGGACAGGGGGTCTTCACCCCTCCACTTT. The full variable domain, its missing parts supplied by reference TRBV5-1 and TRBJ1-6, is KAGVTQTPRYLIKTRGQQVTLSCSPISGHRSVSWYQQTPGQGLQFLFEYFSETQRNKGNFPGRFSGRQFSNSRSEMNVSTLELGDSALYLCASSLGMDRGSSPLHFGNGTRLTVT.

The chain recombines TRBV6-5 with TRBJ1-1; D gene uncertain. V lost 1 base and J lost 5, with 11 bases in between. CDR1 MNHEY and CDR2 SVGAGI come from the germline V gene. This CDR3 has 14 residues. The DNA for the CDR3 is TGTGCCAGCAGTTACTTGACAAGCGAGACTGAAGCTTTCTTT. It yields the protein CASSYLTSETEAFF.

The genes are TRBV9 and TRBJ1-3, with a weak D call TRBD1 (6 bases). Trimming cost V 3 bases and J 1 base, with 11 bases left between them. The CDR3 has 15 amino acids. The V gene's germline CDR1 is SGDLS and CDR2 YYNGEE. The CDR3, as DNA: TGTGCCAGCAGCGCCCTCAGGGGATCTGGAAACACCATATATTTT. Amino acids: CASSALRGSGNTIYF.

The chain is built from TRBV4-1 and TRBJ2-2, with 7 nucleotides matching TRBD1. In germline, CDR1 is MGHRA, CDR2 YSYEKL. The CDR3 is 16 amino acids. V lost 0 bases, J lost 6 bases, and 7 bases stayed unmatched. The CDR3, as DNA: TGCGCCAGCAGCCAAGAGGCAGAGGGGGCGTCCGGGGAGCTGTTTTTT. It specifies CASSQEAEGASGELFF.

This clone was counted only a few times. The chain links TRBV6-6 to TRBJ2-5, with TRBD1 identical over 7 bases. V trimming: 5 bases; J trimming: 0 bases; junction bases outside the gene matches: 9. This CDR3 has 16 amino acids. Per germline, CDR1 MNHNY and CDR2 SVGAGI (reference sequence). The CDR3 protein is CASSRPIDRDQETQYF. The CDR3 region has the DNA TGTGCCAGCAGTCGCCCTATCGACAGGGACCAAGAGACCCAGTACTTC.

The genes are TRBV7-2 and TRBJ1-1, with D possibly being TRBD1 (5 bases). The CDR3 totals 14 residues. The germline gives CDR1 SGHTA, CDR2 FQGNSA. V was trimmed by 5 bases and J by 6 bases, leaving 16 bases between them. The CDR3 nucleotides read TGTGCCAGCAGCCGTTCTGGGGGTCCCTCTGAAGCTTTCTTT. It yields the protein CASSRSGGPSEAFF.

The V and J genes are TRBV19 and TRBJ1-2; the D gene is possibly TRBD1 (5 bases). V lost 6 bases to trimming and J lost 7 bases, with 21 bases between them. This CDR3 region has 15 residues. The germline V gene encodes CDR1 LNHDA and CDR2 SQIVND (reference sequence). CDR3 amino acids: CASSVQGLSGVGYTF. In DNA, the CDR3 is TGTGCCAGTAGCGTTCAGGGACTCAGTGGCGTTGGCTACACCTTC.

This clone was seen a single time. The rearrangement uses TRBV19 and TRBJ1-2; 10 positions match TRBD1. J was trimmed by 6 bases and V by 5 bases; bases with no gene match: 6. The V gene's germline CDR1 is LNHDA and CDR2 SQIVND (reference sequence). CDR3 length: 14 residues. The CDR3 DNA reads TGTGCCAGTAGTGTGGGACAGGGGTTGAATGGCTACACCTTC. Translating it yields CASSVGQGLNGYTF.

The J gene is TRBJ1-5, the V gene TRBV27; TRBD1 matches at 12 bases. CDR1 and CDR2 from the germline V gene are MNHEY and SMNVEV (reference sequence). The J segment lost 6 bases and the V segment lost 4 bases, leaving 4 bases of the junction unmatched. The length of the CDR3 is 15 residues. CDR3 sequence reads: CASSSGTGGIQPQHF. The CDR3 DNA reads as TGTGCCAGCAGTTCCGGGACAGGGGGCATTCAGCCCCAGCATTTT.

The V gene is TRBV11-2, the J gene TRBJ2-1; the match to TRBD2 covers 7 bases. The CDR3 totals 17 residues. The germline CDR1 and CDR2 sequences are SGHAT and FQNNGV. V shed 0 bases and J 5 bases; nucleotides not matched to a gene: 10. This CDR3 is CASSLDRLASGNNEQFF. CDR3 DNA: TGTGCCAGCAGCTTAGATCGGCTGGCTAGCGGAAACAATGAGCAGTTCTTC.

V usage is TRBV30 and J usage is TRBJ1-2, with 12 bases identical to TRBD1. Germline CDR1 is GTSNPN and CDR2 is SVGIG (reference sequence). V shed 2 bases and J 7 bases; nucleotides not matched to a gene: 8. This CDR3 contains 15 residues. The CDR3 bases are TGTGCCTGGAGTACGCCGGGACAGGGGGCATCTGGCTACACCTTC. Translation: CAWSTPGQGASGYTF.

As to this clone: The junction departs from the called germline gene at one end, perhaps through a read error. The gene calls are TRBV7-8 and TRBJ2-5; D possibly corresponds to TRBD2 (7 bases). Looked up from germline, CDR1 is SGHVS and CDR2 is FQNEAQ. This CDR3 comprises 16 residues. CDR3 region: CASSLGSGGRQETQYF. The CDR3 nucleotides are TGTGCCAGCAGTTTAGGTTCGGGGGGCCGACAAGAGACCCAGTACTTC.

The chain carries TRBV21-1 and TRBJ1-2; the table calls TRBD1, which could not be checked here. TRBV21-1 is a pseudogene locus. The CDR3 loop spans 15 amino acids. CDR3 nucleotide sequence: TGTGCCAGCAGCGCGACCCCGGGACAGGGGTCCGGCTACACCTTC. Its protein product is CASSATPGQGSGYTF.

DNA of the CDR3: TGTGCCAGCAGCCCTCATCAGGGGTACGGCTACACCTTC. Translation: CASSPHQGYGYTF. The chain employs TRBV7-2 and TRBJ1-2; D perhaps matches TRBD1 (6 bases). The CDR3 is 13 residues long. V dropped 5 bases and J dropped 8 bases, with 15 bases sitting between them. Germline CDR1 and CDR2: SGHTA and FQGNSA.

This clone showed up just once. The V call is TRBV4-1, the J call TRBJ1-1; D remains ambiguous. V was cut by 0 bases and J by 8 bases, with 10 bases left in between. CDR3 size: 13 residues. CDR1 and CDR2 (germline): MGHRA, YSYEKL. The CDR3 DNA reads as TGCGCCAGCAGCCAAGATCCTTATTTAGAAGCTTTCTTT. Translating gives CASSQDPYLEAFF.

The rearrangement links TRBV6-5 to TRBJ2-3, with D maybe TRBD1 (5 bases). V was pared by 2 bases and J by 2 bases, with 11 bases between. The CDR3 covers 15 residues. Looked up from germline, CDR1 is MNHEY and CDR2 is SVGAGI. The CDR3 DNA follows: TGTGCCAGCAGTTACGACAGCCGATTCACAGATACGCAGTATTTT. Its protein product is CASSYDSRFTDTQYF.

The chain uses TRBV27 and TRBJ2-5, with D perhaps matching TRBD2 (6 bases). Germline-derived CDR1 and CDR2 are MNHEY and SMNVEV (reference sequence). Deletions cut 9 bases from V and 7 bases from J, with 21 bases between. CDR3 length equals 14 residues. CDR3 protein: CASSPSGLGGTQYF. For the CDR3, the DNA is TGTGCCAGTAGCCCCTCAGGGTTGGGGGGGACCCAGTACTTC.

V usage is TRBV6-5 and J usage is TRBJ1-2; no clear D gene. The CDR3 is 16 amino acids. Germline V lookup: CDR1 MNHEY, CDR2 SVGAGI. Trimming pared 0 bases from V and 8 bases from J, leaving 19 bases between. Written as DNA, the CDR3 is TGTGCCAGCAGTTACTCGTACGGTGGGAACGGAGGCGGCTACACCTTC. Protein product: CASSYSYGGNGGGYTF.

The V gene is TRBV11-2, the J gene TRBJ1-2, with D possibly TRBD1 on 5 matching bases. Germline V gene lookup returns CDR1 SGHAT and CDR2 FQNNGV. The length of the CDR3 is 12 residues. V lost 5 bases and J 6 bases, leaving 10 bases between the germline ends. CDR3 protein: CASSPPRDGYTF. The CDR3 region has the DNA TGTGCCAGCAGCCCACCCAGGGATGGCTACACCTTC.

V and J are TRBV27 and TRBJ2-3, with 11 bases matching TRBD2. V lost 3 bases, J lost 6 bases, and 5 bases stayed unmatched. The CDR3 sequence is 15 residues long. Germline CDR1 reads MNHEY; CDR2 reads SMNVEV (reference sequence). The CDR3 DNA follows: TGTGCCAGCAGTTTTTCGACTAGCGGGGTTGATACGCAGTATTTT. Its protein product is CASSFSTSGVDTQYF.